What follows are 29 T cell receptor beta chains derived from one specimen sequenced in a study of blood T cell repertoires in COVID-19. TCRdb's copy holds only in-frame clones and misses some; the assay was immunoSEQ multiplex PCR. The top ten clones hold more than 3.5% of a sample with 55,000 to 75,000 clones, around 83% of them seen once. Sequencing was done on a sample of peripheral blood. These receptors all come from a man aged 50-60 years with acute or convalescent COVID-19.

This chain connects TRBV6-4 to TRBJ2-1; TRBD2 matches at 8 bases. Germline loops: CDR1 MRHNA, CDR2 SNTAGT. The CDR3 runs to 15 residues. The V segment lost 3 bases and the J segment 2 bases; nucleotides outside the gene matches: 3. The CDR3 spells CASSERGGPYNEQFF. DNA of the CDR3: TGTGCCAGCAGTGAGCGCGGGGGGCCCTACAATGAGCAGTTCTTC.

The J gene is TRBJ1-3, the V gene TRBV5-1, with D maybe TRBD1 (5 bases). Germline CDR1 SGHRS, CDR2 YFSETQ. This CDR3 spans 18 amino acids. V lost 4 bases to trimming and J lost 0 bases, with 20 bases between them. The CDR3 loop is CASSKTALDTYSGNTIYF. The DNA for the CDR3 is TGCGCCAGCAGCAAAACTGCACTGGACACCTACTCTGGAAACACCATATATTTT.

This clone has just one count. The V call is TRBV5-1, the J call TRBJ1-1, with 7 positions matching TRBD1. The CDR3 contains 14 residues. Trimming at V came to 4 bases and at J to 5 bases, leaving 8 bases not matched to a gene. Per germline, CDR1 SGHRS and CDR2 YFSETQ. CDR3 nucleotide sequence: TGCGCCAGCAGCCTTCAGGGGGGTTGGACTGAAGCTTTCTTT. It codes for CASSLQGGWTEAFF.

The rearrangement joins TRBV24-1 to TRBJ1-2; 7 bases agree with TRBD1. CDR1 is KGHDR, CDR2 SFDVKD, per germline. This CDR3 region has 14 residues. Losses at the gene ends were 6 bases for V and 5 bases for J; bases not matched to a gene: 8. This CDR3 reads CATSFAGGRYGYTF. CDR3 sequence (DNA): TGTGCCACCAGTTTCGCAGGGGGAAGGTATGGCTACACCTTC.

This chain links TRBV29-1 with TRBJ2-3; TRBD2 agrees at 7 bases. The CDR3 runs 15 residues. The germline gives CDR1 SQVTM, CDR2 ANQGSEA. Losses at the gene ends were 4 bases for V and 2 bases for J; bases not matched to a gene: 9. CDR3 amino acids: CSVVSLATITDTQYF. The DNA for the CDR3 is TGCAGCGTTGTATCACTAGCGACTATCACAGATACGCAGTATTTT.

The genes are TRBV29-1 and TRBJ1-1; no firm D call. There are 13 residues in the CDR3. Germline CDR1 is SQVTM and CDR2 is ANQGSEA. V was cut by 0 bases and J by 4 bases, with 9 bases left in between. For the CDR3, the DNA is TGCAGCGTTGAAGATCAGGTTGGCACTGAAGCTTTCTTT. This sequence encodes CSVEDQVGTEAFF.

The chain combines TRBV3-1 (or the pseudogene TRBV3-2) with TRBJ1-3; D may be TRBD1 (5 bases). This CDR3 region has 16 residues. Germline-derived CDR1 and CDR2 are LGHDT and YNNKEL (reference sequence). V lost 0 bases and J 2 bases, leaving 11 bases between the germline ends. CDR3 protein: CASSQDLRATGNTIYF. CDR3 DNA sequence: TGTGCCAGCAGCCAAGATCTCAGGGCTACTGGAAACACCATATATTTT.

The gene calls are TRBV4-1 and TRBJ2-7; 8 bases are shared with TRBD2. V lost 4 bases, J lost 7 bases, and 9 bases stayed unmatched. Germline V gene data show CDR1 as MGHRA and CDR2 as YSYEKL. CDR3 length equals 14 residues. CDR3 coding DNA: TGCGCCAGCAGCCCAAAAGCGGGAGCTCTTGAGCAGTACTTC. As protein: CASSPKAGALEQYF.

This chain uses TRBV24-1 with TRBJ2-1; perhaps TRBD1 as D (6 bases). V was pared by 3 bases and J by 8 bases, with 16 bases between. The CDR3 extends over 15 amino acids. Germline V CDR1 and CDR2: KGHDR, SFDVKD. The CDR3 region has the DNA TGTGCCACCAGTGATATAAAACAGGGTCTGGATGAGCAGTTCTTC. Amino acids: CATSDIKQGLDEQFF.

This chain joins TRBV10-1 and TRBJ1-4; 7 positions agree with TRBD1. The V and J ends lost 5 bases and 8 bases, in that order; junction bases with no gene match: 8. The V gene's germline CDR1 is WNHNN and CDR2 SYGVQD (reference sequence). This CDR3 spans 14 amino acids. The CDR3 region has the DNA TGCGCCAGCAGTACCGACAGGGCGAGCGAAAAACTGTTTTTT. It translates to CASSTDRASEKLFF.

This chain links TRBV12-3 or TRBV12-4 with TRBJ1-2; no clear D. This CDR3 contains 13 residues. Trimming removed 7 bases at V and 5 bases at J, with 14 bases between. The CDR3 nucleotides read TGTGCCAGCACCTCAAAAACTGATTATGGCTACACCTTC. It codes for CASTSKTDYGYTF.

This chain uses TRBV2 with TRBJ2-3; 7 bases map to TRBD1. Germline lookup yields CDR1 SNHLY and CDR2 FYNNEI. The CDR3 is 15 residues long. V was clipped by 2 bases and J by 3 bases; unmatched bases: 5. The CDR3 nucleotides are TGTGCCAGCAGTGAATATAGCAGGGGGACAGATACGCAGTATTTT. Encoded protein: CASSEYSRGTDTQYF. The full variable domain, its missing parts supplied by reference TRBV2 and TRBJ2-3, is EPEVTQTPSHQVTQMGQEVILRCVPISNHLYFYWYRQILGQKVEFLVSFYNNEISEKSEIFDDQFSVERPDGSNFTLKIRSTKLEDSAMYFCASSEYSRGTDTQYFGPGTRLTVL.

This clone turned up a few times. The V and J genes are TRBV6-6 and TRBJ2-7; 9 bases align to TRBD1. This CDR3 comprises 14 residues. CDR1 MNHNY and CDR2 SVGAGI come from the germline V gene (reference sequence). The trim removed 5 bases at V and 4 bases at J, leaving 6 bases unmatched. CDR3 sequence: CASSVSGTGYEQYF. In nucleotides, the CDR3 is TGTGCCAGCAGTGTCAGCGGGACAGGGTACGAGCAGTACTTC.

The chain recombines TRBV7-3 with TRBJ2-5; 7 bases map to TRBD2. The V segment lost 1 base and the J segment 5 bases; nucleotides outside the gene matches: 7. The CDR3 is 15 amino acids. Germline V CDR1 and CDR2: SGHTA, FQGTGA. As DNA, the CDR3 is TGTGCCAGCAGCTTAAGAGGCGGGAGTAGTGAGACCCAGTACTTC. Amino acids: CASSLRGGSSETQYF.

The V gene is TRBV25-1, the J gene TRBJ2-6; D call uncertain. The germline V gene has CDR1 MGHDK and CDR2 SYGVNS. The length of the CDR3 is 17 residues. V gave up 4 bases and J gave up 2 bases, with 15 bases separating them. As DNA, the CDR3 is TGTGCCAGCAGTGGGAGAAACTTGAACCCTGGGGCCAACGTCCTGACTTTC. Encoded protein: CASSGRNLNPGANVLTF.

The chain couples TRBV29-1 to TRBJ1-4, with unresolved D. This CDR3 is built from 11 residues. In germline, CDR1 is SQVTM, CDR2 ANQGSEA. The V end lost 5 bases, the J end lost 8 bases, and 9 bases lay between the germline ends. CDR3: CSVYAGEKLFF. The CDR3 coding sequence is TGCAGCGTTTATGCGGGGGAAAAACTGTTTTTT.

The chain couples TRBV6-6 to TRBJ1-2; weak D call: TRBD1 (6 bases). Per germline, CDR1 MNHNY and CDR2 SVGAGI (reference sequence). CDR3 length: 13 residues. Trimming took 3 bases from V and 12 from J, leaving 17 bases between them. The CDR3 DNA reads as TGTGCCAGCAGTTATCGACAGGCGGAAAGACACACCTTC. This translates into CASSYRQAERHTF.

The chain has TRBV27 and TRBJ1-5, with a weak D call TRBD1 (6 bases). The CDR3 length is 16 residues. The V gene's germline CDR1 is MNHEY and CDR2 SMNVEV (reference sequence). Trimming pared 2 bases from V and 5 bases from J, leaving 16 bases between. CDR3 in amino acids: CASSLIGQRIDQPQHF. The DNA of the CDR3 is TGTGCCAGCAGTTTAATAGGACAGAGGATCGATCAGCCCCAGCATTTT.

In this sample, this clone turned up once. V gene TRBV28 combines with J gene TRBJ2-3; no definite D call. The ends were cut back, 4 bases at V and 1 base at J, with 3 bases in the middle. CDR1 is MDHEN and CDR2 is SYDVKM in the germline V gene. This CDR3 has 12 amino acids. In DNA form, the CDR3 reads TGTGCCAGCAGTTCGGGCACAGATACGCAGTATTTT. Translated, it gives CASSSGTDTQYF.

The chain combines TRBV6-5 with TRBJ1-2; D gene unclear. V lost 6 bases to trimming and J lost 4 bases, with 12 bases between them. The CDR3 contains 13 residues. From germline, CDR1 is MNHEY and CDR2 SVGAGI. This CDR3 reads CASRRERIYGYTF. In DNA form, the CDR3 reads TGTGCCAGCAGGCGGGAAAGGATCTATGGCTACACCTTC.

This chain joins TRBV15 and TRBJ1-1; D remains ambiguous. The CDR3 runs to 16 residues. Deletions cut 0 bases from V and 1 base from J, with 12 bases between. The germline gives CDR1 LNHNV, CDR2 YYDKDF (reference sequence). This CDR3 is CATSRDRGGSNTEAFF. The CDR3 region has the DNA TGTGCCACCAGCAGAGATCGGGGAGGGTCGAACACTGAAGCTTTCTTT.

This chain uses TRBV5-1 with TRBJ1-2; no clear D gene. In germline, CDR1 is SGHRS, CDR2 YFSETQ. The germline V and J ends were trimmed by 0 bases and 6 bases, with 6 bases remaining between them. The CDR3 sequence is 12 residues long. For the CDR3, the DNA is TGCGCCAGCAGCTTGGCTGCGGATGGCTACACCTTC. Its translation: CASSLAADGYTF.

The V gene is TRBV5-1, the J gene TRBJ2-2; TRBD2 aligns across 8 bases. From germline, CDR1 is SGHRS and CDR2 YFSETQ. Germline trimming cut 4 bases from V and 5 bases from J; bases unmatched to any gene: 7. CDR3 length equals 15 residues. The CDR3 here is CASSPLAGRTGELFF. DNA of the CDR3: TGCGCCAGCAGCCCTCTAGCGGGTAGAACCGGGGAGCTGTTTTTT.

The rearrangement joins TRBV5-5 to TRBJ2-7, with TRBD1 matching over 8 bases. J gave up 5 bases and V 5 bases, and 9 bases lay outside the gene matches. The CDR3 is 14 amino acids. The germline CDR1 and CDR2 sequences are SGHKS and YYEKEE (reference sequence). The CDR3 DNA is TGTGCCAGCAGGGCAGTACAGGGGGTCGACGAGCAGTACTTC. Protein: CASRAVQGVDEQYF.

The chain uses TRBV2 and TRBJ2-1; D uncertain. Trimming took off 2 bases at V and 8 bases at J, with 13 bases between the two ends. The CDR3 length is 14 residues. In germline, CDR1 is SNHLY, CDR2 FYNNEI. CDR3 sequence reads: CASSEMRVVDEQFF. The CDR3 DNA reads as TGTGCCAGCAGTGAAATGAGAGTTGTGGATGAGCAGTTCTTC.

The genes are TRBV25-1 and TRBJ2-5, with 9 bases that match TRBD1. V shed 2 bases, J shed 5 bases, and the junction held 6 bases outside the gene matches. Germline values: CDR1 MGHDK, CDR2 SYGVNS. The CDR3 is made up of 15 amino acids. The CDR3 loop reads CASSEARTGVETQYF. As DNA, the CDR3 is TGTGCCAGCAGTGAAGCGCGGACAGGGGTGGAGACCCAGTACTTC.

The rearrangement joins TRBV3-1 (or the pseudogene TRBV3-2) to TRBJ2-7, with D perhaps TRBD1 (5 bases). Germline lookup yields CDR1 LGHDT and CDR2 YNNKEL (reference sequence). This CDR3 is built from 15 residues. Trimming removed 1 base at V and 1 base at J, with 11 bases between. Written as DNA, the CDR3 is TGTGCCAGCAGCCAAGGACAAAGGGGTTCCTACGAGCAGTACTTC. Amino acid sequence: CASSQGQRGSYEQYF.

This clone was seen a few times. The chain combines TRBV18 with TRBJ2-7; D might be TRBD2 (5 bases). V lost 3 bases to trimming and J lost 5 bases, with 20 bases between them. Germline V lookup: CDR1 KGHSH, CDR2 LQKENI. This CDR3 contains 16 residues. CDR3 sequence: CASSPQRTPGGDEQYF. The DNA for the CDR3 is TGTGCCAGCTCACCCCAGAGGACTCCTGGTGGGGACGAGCAGTACTTC.

This chain connects TRBV21-1 to TRBJ1-5; the table's D call, TRBD1, was not checked against the DNA. TRBV21-1 is classified as a pseudogene. The CDR3 runs 14 residues. The CDR3: CASSKKEVGQPQHF. The CDR3 DNA is TGTGCCAGCAGCAAGAAGGAAGTGGGCCAGCCCCAGCATTTT.